This TCR beta chain came from a study of blood T cell repertoires in COVID-19. Overall study: From T cells, B-cell-depleted T cells, or PBMCs came the material, which was cDNA or gDNA.

Participant age was roughly 18 to 95 years, and participants resided in approximately 25 US areas. CDR1 is LGHNA and CDR2 is YSLEER in the germline V gene. This CDR3 region has 14 residues. V gave up 0 bases and J gave up 5 bases, with 9 bases separating them. The table came from immunoSEQ multiplex PCR; TCRdb's copy has only in-frame clones and leaves some out. Counted here are approximately 250,000 clones, 88% occurring once; the ten biggest clones make up 0.95% to 1.5%. The sequenced sample was PBMCs or T cells enriched from blood (not recorded which). The chain carries TRBV4-3 and TRBJ2-3; possible D gene TRBD2, 5 bases. This receptor was taken from a middle-aged woman with acute COVID-19. DNA of the CDR3: TGCGCCAGCAGCCAAGATCCCGCGGGAGATACGCAGTATTTT. It yields the protein CASSQDPAGDTQYF.